What follows describes a single T cell receptor (beta chain). The authors' processing: Amplifying reference gene primers gave estimates of nucleated cell counts. Assay used: immunoSEQ multiplex PCR; TCRdb lists only in-frame clones, some missing. Clone size and the V and J calls come from that table; the DNA yielded D and trimming. The sample holds approximately 93,000 clones, roughly 71% seen once. This entry is derived from a study of blood T cell repertoires in COVID-19. About the research overall: Sites across the United States, Italy and Spain contributed samples from acute and convalescent COVID-19. T cells, B-cell-depleted T cells, or PBMCs provided the cDNA or gDNA that served as material.

The sequenced sample consisted of peripheral blood. This TCR came from an elderly woman with acute or convalescent COVID-19.

The CDR3, as DNA: TGTGCCAGCATCAGGGGGGTAGGCACTGAAGCTTTCTTT. Translation: CASIRGVGTEAFF. This chain joins TRBV2 and TRBJ1-1, with 7 positions matching TRBD1. There are 13 residues in the CDR3. Looked up from germline, CDR1 is SNHLY and CDR2 is FYNNEI. V lost 7 bases to trimming and J lost 4 bases; unmatched junction nucleotides: 6.